This T cell receptor (beta chain) was retrieved from a study of early T cells in non-severe SARS-CoV-2 infection. Study-level information: Unsorted whole blood bulk RNA was sequenced, with unpaired chains.

TCRdb re-analysed the 5' RACE reads in MiXCR, keeping a single row per CDR3 protein. The table includes over 85,000 distinct CDR3 sequences, around 17% detected once. Comment on this clonotype: One end of the junction is discordant with germline, which a read error may explain.

The CDR3 runs to 19 residues. Germline loops: CDR1 SGHRS, CDR2 YFSETQ. This sequence joins TRBV5-1 and TRBJ2-6; 9 bases match TRBD2. The receptor's source is an adult who was a healthcare worker with PCR-confirmed SARS-CoV-2 infection or an uninfected control (not recorded which). The sample was whole blood. In DNA form, the CDR3 reads TGCGCCAGCAGCTTGGTTAGCGGGGGTTATGACTCTGGGGCCTACGTCCTGACTTTC. Translated: CASSLVSGGYDSGAYVLTF.